Shown below are 10 T cell receptor beta chains from a single sample sequenced in a study of CD8+ T cells in alopecia areata. Samples from alopecia areata patients were lesional scalp punch biopsies and peripheral blood. Sequencing used cDNA as its template, made by extracting RNA and reverse transcribing it. Method: immunoSEQ multiplex PCR; TCRdb's copy keeps in-frame clones and lacks some. The sample comprises 7,000 to 8,500 clones, 65% to 75% of which are singletons, and about a fifth rests with the top ten. Sequencing was performed on skin, taken at week 0. The receptors shown here come from a human donor with alopecia areata.

This chain links TRBV27 with TRBJ1-2; D may be TRBD1 (5 bases). CDR3 size: 13 residues. CDR1 MNHEY and CDR2 SMNVEV come from the germline V gene (reference sequence). Trimming shortened V by 10 bases and J by 5 bases, and 17 bases separated the two germline ends. CDR3 loop: CATQGSLGYGYTF. The CDR3, as DNA: TGTGCCACCCAGGGTAGTCTTGGGTATGGCTACACCTTC.

This clone was observed a handful of times. CDR3 in amino acids: CASSLFGLTMNTEAFF. The CDR3, as DNA: TGCGCCAGCAGCTTGTTTGGGCTAACTATGAACACTGAAGCTTTCTTT. The chain has TRBV5-1 and TRBJ1-1, with D unclear. Trimming left V 1 base short and J 0 bases short, with 13 bases between. The CDR3 is 16 residues long. CDR1 and CDR2 from the germline V gene are SGHRS and YFSETQ. Based on the CDR3 plus reference TRBV5-1 and TRBJ1-1, the full variable domain is KAGVTQTPRYLIKTRGQQVTLSCSPISGHRSVSWYQQTPGQGLQFLFEYFSETQRNKGNFPGRFSGRQFSNSRSEMNVSTLELGDSALYLCASSLFGLTMNTEAFFGQGTRLTVV.

The rearrangement uses TRBV4-1 and TRBJ2-2; D is perhaps TRBD2 (5 bases). Germline CDR1 reads MGHRA; CDR2 reads YSYEKL. There are 17 residues in the CDR3. Trimming stripped 6 bases from V and 3 bases from J, with 20 bases between. The CDR3 sequence: CASSPVSRARDTGELFF. The CDR3 DNA reads as TGCGCCAGCAGTCCCGTTTCCCGAGCGCGGGACACCGGGGAGCTGTTTTTT.

The chain is built from TRBV6-1 and TRBJ1-1, with a tentative D call TRBD1 (5 bases). V lost 7 bases, J lost 7 bases, and 10 bases lay in between. CDR3 length equals 11 residues. CDR1 is MNHNS, CDR2 SASEGT, per germline. CDR3 in amino acids: CASMDTLEAFF. The DNA for the CDR3 is TGTGCCAGCATGGACACTCTTGAAGCTTTCTTT.

V gene TRBV5-1 combines with J gene TRBJ1-1, with 8 positions matching TRBD1. This CDR3 spans 15 amino acids. CDR1 and CDR2 (germline): SGHRS, YFSETQ. With 4 bases clipped from V and 2 bases from J, the junction kept 7 bases outside the gene matches. CDR3 amino acids: CASSTRQGPNTEAFF. In DNA form, the CDR3 reads TGCGCCAGCAGCACTAGACAGGGGCCCAACACTGAAGCTTTCTTT.

The rearrangement uses TRBV9 and TRBJ2-2; a weak D match, TRBD1 (5 bases). The CDR3 contains 15 residues. The V gene's germline CDR1 is SGDLS and CDR2 YYNGEE. Trimming left V 3 bases short and J 4 bases short, with 13 bases between. The CDR3 reads CASSELGAFTGELFF. For the CDR3, the DNA is TGTGCCAGCAGCGAATTAGGGGCTTTCACCGGGGAGCTGTTTTTT.

The CDR3 spells CASSQGAGGSAQETQYF. CDR3 nucleotides: TGTGCCAGCAGCCAAGGAGCGGGGGGCAGTGCCCAAGAGACCCAGTACTTC. The chain uses TRBV4-2 and TRBJ2-5; 9 nucleotides align to TRBD2. CDR3 length equals 17 residues. Looked up from germline, CDR1 is LGHNA and CDR2 is YNFKEQ. The trim removed 1 base at V and 1 base at J, leaving 7 bases unmatched.

This clone occurred once. J is TRBJ2-3 and V is TRBV7-9, with a tentative D call TRBD2 (5 bases). V gave up 7 bases and J gave up 0 bases, with 11 bases separating them. Germline V gene lookup returns CDR1 SEHNR and CDR2 FQNEAQ (reference sequence). This CDR3 comprises 14 residues. For the CDR3, the DNA is TGTGCCAGCAATGACTGGACTAGCACAGATACGCAGTATTTT. It codes for CASNDWTSTDTQYF.

A single count supports this clone. The genes are TRBV29-1 and TRBJ1-2; a weak D match, TRBD1 (6 bases). CDR1 is SQVTM, CDR2 ANQGSEA, per germline. This CDR3 is 12 amino acids long. Trimming removed 5 bases from V and 8 bases from J, with 15 bases in between. The CDR3, as DNA: TGCAGCGTTAGCGGCCAGGGGAGAGGCTACACCTTC. Amino acid sequence: CSVSGQGRGYTF.

By its share, this clone is medium-sized. J is TRBJ2-3 and V is TRBV2, with TRBD2 identical over 12 bases. The CDR3 spans 14 residues. The J segment lost 6 bases and the V segment lost 7 bases, leaving 5 bases of the junction unmatched. The germline gives CDR1 SNHLY, CDR2 FYNNEI. The CDR3 loop reads CASMGGLAGDTQYF. In nucleotides, the CDR3 is TGTGCCAGCATGGGCGGACTAGCGGGGGATACGCAGTATTTT.